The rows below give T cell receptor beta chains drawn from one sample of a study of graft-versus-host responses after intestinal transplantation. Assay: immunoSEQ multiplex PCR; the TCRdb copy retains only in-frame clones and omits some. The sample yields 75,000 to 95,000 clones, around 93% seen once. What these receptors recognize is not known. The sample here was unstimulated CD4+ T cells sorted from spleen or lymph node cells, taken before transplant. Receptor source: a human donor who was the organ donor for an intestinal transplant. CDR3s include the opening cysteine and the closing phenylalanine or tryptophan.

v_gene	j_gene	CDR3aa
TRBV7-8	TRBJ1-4	CASSSRDRGNEKLFF
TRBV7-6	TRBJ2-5	CASSGTGLETQYF
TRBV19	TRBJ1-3	CASSKRRPGGPGNTIYF
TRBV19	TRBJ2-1	CASSMTGVRANEQFF
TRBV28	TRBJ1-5	CASSLTGLDQPQHF
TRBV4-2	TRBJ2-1	CASSLVAAIPYNEQFF
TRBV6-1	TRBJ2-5	CASSVILAGRETQYF
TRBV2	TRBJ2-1	CASQTGVLSSYNEQFF
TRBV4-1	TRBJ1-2	CASSQILQAYGYTF
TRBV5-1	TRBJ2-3	CASSLFGGGAEDTQYF
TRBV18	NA	CASSPPAGNFFYEQYF
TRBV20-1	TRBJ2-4	CSARWDSVQYF
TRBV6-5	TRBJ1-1	CASSYSRTAVNTEAFF
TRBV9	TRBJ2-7	CASSPQAVGAEQYF
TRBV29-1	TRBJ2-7	CSVFYQGRLEQYF
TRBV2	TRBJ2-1	CASRGGIHNEQFF
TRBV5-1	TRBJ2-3	CASSVGGTDTQYF
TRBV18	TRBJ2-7	CASSDLAGGDEQYF
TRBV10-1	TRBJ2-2	CASGQGNTGELFF
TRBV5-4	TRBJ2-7	CASTPPRLAGAYAYEQYF
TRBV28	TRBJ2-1	CASSSTSGGTYNEQFF
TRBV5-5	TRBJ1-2	CASSLVRRGRIVYGYTF
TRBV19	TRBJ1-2	CASSVTGFSYTF
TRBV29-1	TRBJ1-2	CSVEIVRSYGYTF
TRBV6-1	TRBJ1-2	CASSDSGAYGYTF
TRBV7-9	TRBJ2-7	CASRLAVGDRLTGEQYF